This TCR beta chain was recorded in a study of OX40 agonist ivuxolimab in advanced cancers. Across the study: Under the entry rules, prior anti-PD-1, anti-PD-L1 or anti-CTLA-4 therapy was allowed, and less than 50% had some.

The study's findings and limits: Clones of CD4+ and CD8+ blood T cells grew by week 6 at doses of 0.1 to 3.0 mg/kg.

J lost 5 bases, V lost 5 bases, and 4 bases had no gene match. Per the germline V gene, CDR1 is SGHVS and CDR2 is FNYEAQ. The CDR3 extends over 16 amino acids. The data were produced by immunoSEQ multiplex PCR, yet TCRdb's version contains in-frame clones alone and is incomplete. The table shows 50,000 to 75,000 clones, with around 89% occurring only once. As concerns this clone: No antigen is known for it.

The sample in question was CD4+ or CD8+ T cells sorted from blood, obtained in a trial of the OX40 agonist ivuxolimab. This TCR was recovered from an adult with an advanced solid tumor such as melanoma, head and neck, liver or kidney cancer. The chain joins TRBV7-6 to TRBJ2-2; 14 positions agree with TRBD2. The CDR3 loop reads CASSGGTSGGTGELFF. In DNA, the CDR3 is TGTGCCAGCAGCGGCGGGACTAGCGGGGGTACCGGGGAGCTGTTTTTT.